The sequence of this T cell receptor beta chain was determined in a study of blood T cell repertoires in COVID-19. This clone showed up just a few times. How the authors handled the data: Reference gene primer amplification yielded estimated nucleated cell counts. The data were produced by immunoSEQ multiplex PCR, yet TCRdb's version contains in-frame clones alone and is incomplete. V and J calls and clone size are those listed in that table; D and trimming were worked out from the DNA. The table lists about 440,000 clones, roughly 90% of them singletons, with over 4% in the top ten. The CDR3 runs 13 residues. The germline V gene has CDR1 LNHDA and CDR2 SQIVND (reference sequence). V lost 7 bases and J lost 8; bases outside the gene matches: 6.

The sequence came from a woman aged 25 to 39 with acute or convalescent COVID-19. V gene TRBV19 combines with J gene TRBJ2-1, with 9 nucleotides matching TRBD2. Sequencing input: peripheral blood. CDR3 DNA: TGTGCCAGTATCAGGCGGGGGGGCCATGAGCAGTTCTTC. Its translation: CASIRRGGHEQFF. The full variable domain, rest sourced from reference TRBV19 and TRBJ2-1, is DGGITQSPKYLFRKEGQNVTLSCEQNLNHDAMYWYRQDPGQGLRLIYYSQIVNDFQKGDIAEGYSVSREKKESFPLTVTSAQKNPTAFYLCASIRRGGHEQFFGPGTRLTVL.